The rows below give T cell receptor beta chains drawn from one sample of a study of lymphopenia after photon versus proton radiotherapy. Method: immunoSEQ multiplex PCR; TCRdb's copy keeps in-frame clones and lacks some. Seen here are approximately 80,000 clones, more than 70% observed once, and the top ten hold over 1.1%. The input for sequencing was peripheral blood, taken from a patient treated with proton-based radiotherapy. These receptors all stem from a man aged 55-75 years with pancreatic cancer. The CDR3 runs from the conserved cysteine through the conserved F or W. The D gene is left open where the match is weak. Not every row has a clone size; where given, it reads once, few, many or a size class.

cdr3_length: 14; d_call: -; clone_size: -; j_call: TRBJ2-1; v_call: TRBV5-1; cdr3_nt: TGCGCCAGCAGCTTGGTCGAAAAGCGGAATGAGCAGTTCTTC; cdr3_aa: CASSLVEKRNEQFF
cdr3_length: 16; d_call: -; clone_size: -; j_call: TRBJ2-1; v_call: TRBV7-9; cdr3_nt: TGTGCCAGCAGCGACGGGATGATGGAGGCGCGGTCAGGGCAGTTCTTC; cdr3_aa: CASSDGMMEARSGQFF
cdr3_length: 14; d_call: -; clone_size: -; j_call: TRBJ1-5; v_call: TRBV19; cdr3_nt: TGTGCCAGTAGGGGGGGGACGGGCCGTCAGCCCCAGCATTTT; cdr3_aa: CASRGGTGRQPQHF
cdr3_length: 13; d_call: -; clone_size: -; j_call: TRBJ2-7; v_call: TRBV7-8; cdr3_nt: TGTGCCAGCAGCTCAATGGGGCTCTACGAGCAGTACTTC; cdr3_aa: CASSSMGLYEQYF
cdr3_length: 14; d_call: TRBD1; clone_size: -; j_call: TRBJ2-7; v_call: TRBV6-1; cdr3_nt: TGTGCCAGCAGTGAGGTGGGACAGATCTACGAGCAGTACTTC; cdr3_aa: CASSEVGQIYEQYF
cdr3_length: 13; d_call: -; clone_size: -; j_call: TRBJ1-4; v_call: TRBV6-5; cdr3_nt: TGTGCCAGCAGTTACGGGATATCCGAAAAACTGTTTTTT; cdr3_aa: CASSYGISEKLFF
cdr3_length: 14; d_call: -; clone_size: -; j_call: TRBJ1-4; v_call: TRBV18; cdr3_nt: TGTGCCAGCTCACCGGGACGGAATAATGAAAAACTGTTTTTT; cdr3_aa: CASSPGRNNEKLFF
cdr3_length: 15; d_call: -; clone_size: -; j_call: TRBJ2-1; v_call: TRBV27; cdr3_nt: TGTGCCAGCAGTTTATCTCGGGGGGCGTCCAATGAGCAGTTCTTC; cdr3_aa: CASSLSRGASNEQFF
cdr3_length: 14; d_call: -; clone_size: -; j_call: TRBJ2-7; v_call: TRBV7-8; cdr3_nt: TGTGCCAGCATGGCGGGGAGGAGCTCCTACGAGCAGTACTTC; cdr3_aa: CASMAGRSSYEQYF
cdr3_length: 13; d_call: -; clone_size: -; j_call: TRBJ2-7; v_call: TRBV10-2; cdr3_nt: TGCGCCAGCAGTGAGTTAGGGCGGTACGAGCAGTACTTC; cdr3_aa: CASSELGRYEQYF
cdr3_length: 18; d_call: TRBD2; clone_size: -; j_call: TRBJ2-1; v_call: TRBV7-2; cdr3_nt: TGTGCCAGCAGCTTAGCCAAACTAGCGGGGAGCTCCTACAATGAGCAGTTCTTC; cdr3_aa: CASSLAKLAGSSYNEQFF
cdr3_length: 16; d_call: TRBD2; clone_size: -; j_call: TRBJ2-1; v_call: TRBV11-2; cdr3_nt: TGTGCCAGCAGCTTAGGGGGTAGCGGGAGTTTCGGCGAGCAGTTCTTC; cdr3_aa: CASSLGGSGSFGEQFF
cdr3_length: 14; d_call: TRBD2; clone_size: -; j_call: TRBJ2-1; v_call: TRBV29-1; cdr3_nt: TGCAGCGCAGTCCACCCGGGACTACCGGCTGGGCAGTTCTTC; cdr3_aa: CSAVHPGLPAGQFF
cdr3_length: 20; d_call: TRBD1; clone_size: few; j_call: TRBJ1-1; v_call: TRBV28; cdr3_nt: TGTGCCAGCAGCCACACCTCTTACAGGGGGCCCAGGCCGGGCTACACTGAAGCTTTCTTT; cdr3_aa: CASSHTSYRGPRPGYTEAFF
cdr3_length: 14; d_call: -; clone_size: -; j_call: TRBJ1-1; v_call: TRBV15; cdr3_nt: TGTGCCAGCAGCGATGGGGGTACGGGCACTGAAGCTTTCTTT; cdr3_aa: CASSDGGTGTEAFF
cdr3_length: 15; d_call: -; clone_size: -; j_call: TRBJ1-5; v_call: TRBV4-1; cdr3_nt: TGCGCCAGCAGCCAAGTCTCGGCAGGGCATCAGCCCCAGCATTTT; cdr3_aa: CASSQVSAGHQPQHF
cdr3_length: 13; d_call: -; clone_size: few; j_call: TRBJ1-5; v_call: TRBV30; cdr3_nt: TGTGCCTGGAGTGAAGTGAGGGGTCAGCCCCAGCATTTT; cdr3_aa: CAWSEVRGQPQHF
cdr3_length: 14; d_call: TRBD2; clone_size: -; j_call: TRBJ2-3; v_call: TRBV2; cdr3_nt: TGTGCCAGCAGCGGGGGACTAGCGGGAGATGCGCAGTATTTT; cdr3_aa: CASSGGLAGDAQYF
cdr3_length: 15; d_call: -; clone_size: -; j_call: TRBJ1-4; v_call: TRBV15; cdr3_nt: TGTGCCACCAGCAGAGATGGCCAAGGGAGTGAAAAACTGTTTTTT; cdr3_aa: CATSRDGQGSEKLFF
cdr3_length: 15; d_call: -; clone_size: -; j_call: TRBJ1-4; v_call: TRBV5-1; cdr3_nt: TGCGCCAGCAGCCCCCTAAGAGGGTTAGAAGAAAAACTGTTTTTT; cdr3_aa: CASSPLRGLEEKLFF
cdr3_length: 15; d_call: TRBD1; clone_size: -; j_call: TRBJ2-7; v_call: TRBV6-1; cdr3_nt: TGTGCCAGCAGCTTAACGGGACAGAGCTCCTACGAGCAGTACTTC; cdr3_aa: CASSLTGQSSYEQYF
cdr3_length: 12; d_call: -; clone_size: -; j_call: TRBJ1-1; v_call: TRBV28; cdr3_nt: TGTGCCAGCAGCCTCCCGGCGGGTCAAGCTTTCTTT; cdr3_aa: CASSLPAGQAFF
cdr3_length: 12; d_call: -; clone_size: -; j_call: TRBJ2-7; v_call: TRBV6-6; cdr3_nt: TGTGCCAGCAGTTACTCTGACGGCGAGCAGTACTTC; cdr3_aa: CASSYSDGEQYF
cdr3_length: 14; d_call: -; clone_size: -; j_call: TRBJ2-7; v_call: TRBV11-2; cdr3_nt: TGTGCCAGCAGCTCTGAGCCTACCACCTACGAGCAGTACTTC; cdr3_aa: CASSSEPTTYEQYF